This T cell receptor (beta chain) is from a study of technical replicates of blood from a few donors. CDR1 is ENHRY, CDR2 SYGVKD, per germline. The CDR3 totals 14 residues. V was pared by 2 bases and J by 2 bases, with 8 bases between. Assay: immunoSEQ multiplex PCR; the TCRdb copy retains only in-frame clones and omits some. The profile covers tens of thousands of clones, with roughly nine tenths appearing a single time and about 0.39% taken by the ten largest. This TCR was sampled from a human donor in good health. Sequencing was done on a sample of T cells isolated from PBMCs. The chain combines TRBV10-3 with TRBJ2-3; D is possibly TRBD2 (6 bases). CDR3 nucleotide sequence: TGTGCCATCAGTGAGCGGGAGTTCACAGATACGCAGTATTTT. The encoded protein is CAISEREFTDTQYF.